This TCR beta chain appears in the sequencing data of a study of T-cell reconstitution after alpha-beta-depleted transplantation in children. A library of TCRbeta sequences, prepared with unique molecular identifiers, was generated. TCRdb reprocessed the PCR reads via MiXCR and lists one record per CDR3 protein. The data show around 78,000 distinct CDR3 sequences, about 7% seen once. Between the trimmed V and J ends, which lost 0 bases and 1 base, there was a span of 16 bases. The CDR3 contains 17 residues. Germline CDR1 reads SGHDT; CDR2 reads YYEEEE. The input for sequencing was PBMCs from the stem cell graft donor, taken from the stem cell graft. This sequence originates from a human donor who donated a stem cell graft to a child with acute lymphoblastic leukemia. The chain carries TRBV5-6 and TRBJ2-5; D remains unclear. CDR3: CASSLAEVRRGQETQYF. Written as DNA, the CDR3 is TGTGCCAGCAGCTTGGCCGAGGTCCGGCGAGGCCAAGAGACCCAGTACTTC. The variable domain in full, with the rest retrieved from reference TRBV5-6 and TRBJ2-5, is DAGVTQSPTHLIKTRGQQVTLRCSPKSGHDTVSWYQQALGQGPQFIFQYYEEEERQRGNFPDRFSGHQFPNYSSELNVNALLLGDSALYLCASSLAEVRRGQETQYFGPGTRLLVL.